This T cell receptor beta chain was obtained from a study of T-cell reconstitution after alpha-beta-depleted transplantation in children. Unique molecular identifiers were used to barcode this TCRbeta library. TCRdb reprocessed the PCR reads via MiXCR and lists one record per CDR3 protein. Of 230,000 or so distinct CDR3 sequences listed, about 9.6% are singletons. This clonotype was detected ten times or more. Per the germline V gene, CDR1 is DFQATT and CDR2 is SNEGSKA (reference sequence). The CDR3 extends over 15 amino acids. V lost 8 bases, J lost 1 base, and 10 bases stayed unmatched. This clonotype was obtained from a human donor who donated a stem cell graft to a child with SCID. The specimen comprised PBMCs from the stem cell graft donor, sampled from the stem cell graft. The chain is built from TRBV20-1 and TRBJ2-3; 9 bases are a match to TRBD1. CDR3 DNA sequence: TGCAGTACAACAACCGACAGGGGGGGCACAGATACGCAGTATTTT. Protein: CSTTTDRGGTDTQYF.